This T cell receptor (beta chain) was recovered during a study of blood T cell repertoires in COVID-19. Overall study: Samples representing acute and convalescent COVID-19 were sourced from the United States, Italy and Spain. PBMCs, B-cell-depleted T cells, or T cells provided the cDNA or gDNA that made up the material.

Per the authors' pipeline: Scientists estimated how many nucleated cells there were by amplifying reference gene primers. The table came from immunoSEQ multiplex PCR; TCRdb's copy has only in-frame clones and leaves some out. The DNA was the basis for D and trimming; V, J and clone size are from that table. The table includes about 200,000 clones, under 90% detected once. Material: peripheral blood. This TCR was recovered from a man aged 55 to 70 with acute or convalescent COVID-19.

The CDR3 sequence: CASSQDDRVNQPQHF. For the CDR3, the DNA is TGTGCCAGCAGCCAAGACGACAGGGTCAATCAGCCCCAGCATTTT. The V call is TRBV4-2, the J call TRBJ1-5, with 7 bases fitting TRBD1. Per the germline V gene, CDR1 is LGHNA and CDR2 is YNFKEQ. Trimming at V came to 0 bases and at J to 3 bases, leaving 2 bases not matched to a gene. The length of the CDR3 is 15 residues.